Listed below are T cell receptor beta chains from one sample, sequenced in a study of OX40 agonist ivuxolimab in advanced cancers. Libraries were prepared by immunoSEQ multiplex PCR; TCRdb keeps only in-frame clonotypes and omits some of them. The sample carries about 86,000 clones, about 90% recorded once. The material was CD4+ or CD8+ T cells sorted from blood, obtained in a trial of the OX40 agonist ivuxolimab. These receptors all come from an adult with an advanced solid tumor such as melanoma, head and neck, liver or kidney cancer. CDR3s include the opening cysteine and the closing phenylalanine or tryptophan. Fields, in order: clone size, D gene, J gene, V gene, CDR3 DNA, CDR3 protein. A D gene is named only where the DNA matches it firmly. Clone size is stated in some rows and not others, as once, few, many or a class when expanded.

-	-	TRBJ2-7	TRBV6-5	TGTGCCAGCAGTGCTAACGGGTCAGGAGAGCAGTACTTC	CASSANGSGEQYF
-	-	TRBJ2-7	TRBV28	TGTGCCAGCAGTTTGCTGACGGGGGCCCGGAACGAGCAGTACTTC	CASSLLTGARNEQYF
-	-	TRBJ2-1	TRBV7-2	TGTGCCAGCAGCTTAGACGGGAACTCCTACAATGAGCAGTTCTTC	CASSLDGNSYNEQFF
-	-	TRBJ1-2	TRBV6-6	TGTGGCATTAGACATTCGGTGGAGGGCTACACCTTC	CGIRHSVEGYTF
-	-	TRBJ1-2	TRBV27	TGTGCCAGCAGTAAGGCCCGGGACCCTAACTATGGCTACACCTTC	CASSKARDPNYGYTF
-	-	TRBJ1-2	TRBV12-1	TGTGCCAGCAGCTTACAGGGGGGAGGCTACACCTTC	CASSLQGGGYTF
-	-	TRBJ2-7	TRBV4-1	TGCGCCAGCAGCCAAGCCAGCTCCGAGCAGTACTTC	CASSQASSEQYF
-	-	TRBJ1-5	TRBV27	TGTGCCAGCAGTCCATCATTTTTAAGGCCCCAGCATTTT	CASSPSFLRPQHF
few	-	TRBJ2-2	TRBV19	TGTGCCAGTAGTATGTCGGGGTACACCGGGGAGCTGTTTTTT	CASSMSGYTGELFF
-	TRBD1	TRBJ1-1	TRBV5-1	TGCGCCAGCAGCCCCAGGACAGGACTGAACACTGAAGCTTTCTTT	CASSPRTGLNTEAFF
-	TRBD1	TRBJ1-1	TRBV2	TGTGCCAGCAGTTCTGACAGGGCTGTGACTGAAGCTTTCTTT	CASSSDRAVTEAFF
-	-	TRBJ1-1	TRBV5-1	TGCGCCAGCAGCTTACAAGCGAACACTGAAGCTTTCTTT	CASSLQANTEAFF
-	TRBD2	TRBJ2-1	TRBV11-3	TGTGCCAGCAGCTCCCGACTAGCGGACTCCTACAATGAGCAGTTCTTC	CASSSRLADSYNEQFF
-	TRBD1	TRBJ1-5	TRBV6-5	TGTGCCAGCAGAATAGGACAGGCCGAGGCCCAGCATTTT	CASRIGQAEAQHF
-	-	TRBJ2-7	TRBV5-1	TGCGCCAGCAGCTGGGACGGACGGGCGAGCTCCTACGAGCAGTACTTC	CASSWDGRASSYEQYF
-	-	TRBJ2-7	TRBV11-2	TGTGCCAGCAGCTTAGTGGGGTGGGGCGGCTACGAGCAGTACTTC	CASSLVGWGGYEQYF
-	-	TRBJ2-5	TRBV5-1	TGCGCCAGCAGTTTGCCCGGGACCAACCAAGAGACCCAGTACTTC	CASSLPGTNQETQYF
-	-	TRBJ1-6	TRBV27	TGTGCCAGCAGTTTATCGGGCACTCCACCCCTCCACTTT	CASSLSGTPPLHF
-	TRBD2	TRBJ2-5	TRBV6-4	TGTGCCAGCAGTGACCCGGGTGGTAGCGGGAGTAAAGAGCAGTACTTC	CASSDPGGSGSKEQYF